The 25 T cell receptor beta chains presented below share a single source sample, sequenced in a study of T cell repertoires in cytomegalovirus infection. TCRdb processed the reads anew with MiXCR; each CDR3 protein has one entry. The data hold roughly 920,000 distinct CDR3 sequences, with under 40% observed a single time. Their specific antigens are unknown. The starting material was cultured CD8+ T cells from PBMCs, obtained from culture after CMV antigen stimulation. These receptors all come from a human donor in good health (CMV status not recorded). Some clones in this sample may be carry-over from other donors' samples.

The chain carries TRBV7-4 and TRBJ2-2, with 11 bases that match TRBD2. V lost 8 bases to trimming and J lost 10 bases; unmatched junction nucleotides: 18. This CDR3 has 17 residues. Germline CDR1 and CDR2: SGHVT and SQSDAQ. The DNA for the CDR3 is TGTGCCAGCCTCGACTCTAGCGGGGGGCCGATCAGAGAGGAGCTGTTTTTT. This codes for CASLDSSGGPIREELFF.

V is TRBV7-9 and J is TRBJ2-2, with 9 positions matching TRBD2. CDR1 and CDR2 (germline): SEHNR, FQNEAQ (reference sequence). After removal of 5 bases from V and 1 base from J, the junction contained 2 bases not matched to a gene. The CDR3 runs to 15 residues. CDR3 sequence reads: CASSRGGENTGELFF. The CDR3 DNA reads TGTGCCAGCAGCCGCGGGGGGGAGAACACCGGGGAGCTGTTTTTT.

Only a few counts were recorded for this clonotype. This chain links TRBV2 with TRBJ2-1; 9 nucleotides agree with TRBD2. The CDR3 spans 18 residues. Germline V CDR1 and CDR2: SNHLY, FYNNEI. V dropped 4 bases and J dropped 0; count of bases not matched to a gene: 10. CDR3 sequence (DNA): TGTGCCAGCAGTGTAGCCAGCGGGGGGTCGAGCTCCTACAATGAGCAGTTCTTC. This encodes CASSVASGGSSSYNEQFF.

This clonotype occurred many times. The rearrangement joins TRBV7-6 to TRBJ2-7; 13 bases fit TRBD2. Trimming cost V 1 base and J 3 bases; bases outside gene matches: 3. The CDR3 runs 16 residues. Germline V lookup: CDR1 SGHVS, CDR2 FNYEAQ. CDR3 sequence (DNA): TGTGCCAGCAGCTTAGTGGGGACTAGCGGGGACTACGAGCAGTACTTC. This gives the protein CASSLVGTSGDYEQYF.

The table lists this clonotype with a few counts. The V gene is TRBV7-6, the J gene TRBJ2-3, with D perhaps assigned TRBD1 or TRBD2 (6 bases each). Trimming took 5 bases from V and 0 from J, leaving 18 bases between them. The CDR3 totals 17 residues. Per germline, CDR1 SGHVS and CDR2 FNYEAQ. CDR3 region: CASSPLGGEASTDTQYF. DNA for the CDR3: TGTGCCAGCAGCCCTCTGGGGGGCGAAGCTAGCACAGATACGCAGTATTTT.

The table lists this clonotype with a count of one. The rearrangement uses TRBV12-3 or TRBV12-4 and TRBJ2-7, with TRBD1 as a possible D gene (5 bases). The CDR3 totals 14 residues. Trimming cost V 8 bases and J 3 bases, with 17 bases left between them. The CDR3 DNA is TGTGCCAGCTCAGTTTCAGGGTATGACTACGAGCAGTACGTC. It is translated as CASSVSGYDYEQYV.

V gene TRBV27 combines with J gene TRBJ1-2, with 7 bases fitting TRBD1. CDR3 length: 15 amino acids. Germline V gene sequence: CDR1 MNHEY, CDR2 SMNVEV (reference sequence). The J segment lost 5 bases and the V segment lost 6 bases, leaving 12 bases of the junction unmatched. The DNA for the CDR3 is TGTGCCAGCAGCCAATCGACAGGGTCTCGTTATGGCTACACCTTC. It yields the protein CASSQSTGSRYGYTF.

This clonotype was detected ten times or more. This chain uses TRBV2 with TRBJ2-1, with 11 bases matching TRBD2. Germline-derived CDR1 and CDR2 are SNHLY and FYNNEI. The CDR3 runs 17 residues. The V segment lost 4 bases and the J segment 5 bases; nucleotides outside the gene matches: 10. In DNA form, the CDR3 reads TGTGCCAGCAGTGTAAGGGCTAGCGGGGGGACTGACAATGAGCAGTTCTTC. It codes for CASSVRASGGTDNEQFF. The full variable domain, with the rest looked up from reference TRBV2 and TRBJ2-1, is EPEVTQTPSHQVTQMGQEVILRCVPISNHLYFYWYRQILGQKVEFLVSFYNNEISEKSEIFDDQFSVERPDGSNFTLKIRSTKLEDSAMYFCASSVRASGGTDNEQFFGPGTRLTVL.

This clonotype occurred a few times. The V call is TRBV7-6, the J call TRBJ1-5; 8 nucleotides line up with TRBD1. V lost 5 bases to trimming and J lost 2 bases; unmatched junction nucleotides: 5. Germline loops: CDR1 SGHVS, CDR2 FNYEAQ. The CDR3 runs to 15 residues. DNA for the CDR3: TGTGCCAGCAGCCGTGGACAGGGTGGCAATCAGCCCCAGCATTTT. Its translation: CASSRGQGGNQPQHF.

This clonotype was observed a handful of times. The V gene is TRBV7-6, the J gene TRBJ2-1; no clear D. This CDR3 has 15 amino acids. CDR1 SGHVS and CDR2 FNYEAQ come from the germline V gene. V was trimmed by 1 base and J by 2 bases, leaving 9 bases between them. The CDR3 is CASSLVGNTYNEQFF. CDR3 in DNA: TGTGCCAGCAGCTTAGTGGGGAACACCTACAATGAGCAGTTCTTC. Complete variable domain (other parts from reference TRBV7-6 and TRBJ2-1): GAGVSQSPRYKVTKRGQDVALRCDPISGHVSLYWYRQALGQGPEFLTYFNYEAQQDKSGLPNDRFSAERPEGSISTLTIQRTEQRDSAMYRCASSLVGNTYNEQFFGPGTRLTVL.

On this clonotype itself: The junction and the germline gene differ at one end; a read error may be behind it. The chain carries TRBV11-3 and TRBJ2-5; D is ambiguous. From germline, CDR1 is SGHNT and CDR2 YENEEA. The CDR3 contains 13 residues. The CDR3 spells CANSLRLGETQYF. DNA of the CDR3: TGTGCCAACAGCCTCAGACTGGGGGAGACCCAGTACTTC.

CDR3 protein: CASSYGLADHYEQYV. The CDR3 DNA reads as TGTGCCAGCAGTTACGGTCTAGCGGACCACTACGAGCAGTACGTC. This chain joins TRBV6-2 or TRBV6-3 and TRBJ2-7, with 7 bases fitting TRBD2. The CDR3 has 15 amino acids. Trimming at V came to 2 bases and at J to 3 bases, leaving 7 bases not matched to a gene. Germline CDR1 reads MNHEY; CDR2 reads SVGEGT.

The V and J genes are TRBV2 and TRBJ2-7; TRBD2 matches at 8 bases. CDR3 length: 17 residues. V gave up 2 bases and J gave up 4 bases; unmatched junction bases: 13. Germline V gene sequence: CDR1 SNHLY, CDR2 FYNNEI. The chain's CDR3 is CASSERSSGGISYEQYF. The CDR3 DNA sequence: TGTGCCAGCAGTGAAAGGTCAAGCGGGGGAATCTCTTACGAGCAGTACTTC.

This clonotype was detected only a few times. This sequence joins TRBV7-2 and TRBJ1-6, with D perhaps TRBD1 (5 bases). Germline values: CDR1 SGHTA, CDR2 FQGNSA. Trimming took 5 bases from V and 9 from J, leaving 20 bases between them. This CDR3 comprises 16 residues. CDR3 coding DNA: TGTGCCAGCAGCCCATCCGGGACGCCGATCGGTTCACCCCTCCACTTT. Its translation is CASSPSGTPIGSPLHF.

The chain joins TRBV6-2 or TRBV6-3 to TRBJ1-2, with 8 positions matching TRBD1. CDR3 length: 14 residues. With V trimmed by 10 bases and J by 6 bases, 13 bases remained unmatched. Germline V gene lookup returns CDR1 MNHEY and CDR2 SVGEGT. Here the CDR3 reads CATYRDRIEDGYTF. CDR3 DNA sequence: TGTGCCACCTATCGGGACAGGATAGAAGATGGCTACACCTTC.

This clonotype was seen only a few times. For the CDR3, the DNA is TGTGCCAGCAGCGCACACCTAGGACAGGCATACCCGAACACTGAAGCTTTCTTT. Translating it yields CASSAHLGQAYPNTEAFF. The chain couples TRBV5-5 to TRBJ1-1; 7 bases align to TRBD1. The germline gives CDR1 SGHKS, CDR2 YYEKEE (reference sequence). This CDR3 region has 18 residues. With V trimmed by 4 bases and J by 1 base, 16 bases remained unmatched.

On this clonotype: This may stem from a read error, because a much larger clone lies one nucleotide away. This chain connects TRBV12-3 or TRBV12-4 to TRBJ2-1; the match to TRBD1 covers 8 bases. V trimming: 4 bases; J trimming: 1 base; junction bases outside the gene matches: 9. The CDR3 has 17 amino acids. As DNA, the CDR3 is TGTGCCAGCAGTTCAGGGACCCAGGGGGCTTCCTACAATGAGCAGTTCTTC. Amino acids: CASSSGTQGASYNEQFF.

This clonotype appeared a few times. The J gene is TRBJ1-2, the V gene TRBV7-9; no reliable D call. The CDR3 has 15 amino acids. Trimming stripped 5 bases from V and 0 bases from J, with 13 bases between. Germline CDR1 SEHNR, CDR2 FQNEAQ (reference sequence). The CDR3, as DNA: TGTGCCAGCAGCCCGCCGAGGGCACCTAACTATGGCTACACCTTC. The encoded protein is CASSPPRAPNYGYTF. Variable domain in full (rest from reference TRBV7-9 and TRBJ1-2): DTGVSQNPRHKITKRGQNVTFRCDPISEHNRLYWYRQTLGQGPEFLTYFQNEAQLEKSRLLSDRFSAERPKGSFSTLEIQRTEQGDSAMYLCASSPPRAPNYGYTFGSGTRLTVV.

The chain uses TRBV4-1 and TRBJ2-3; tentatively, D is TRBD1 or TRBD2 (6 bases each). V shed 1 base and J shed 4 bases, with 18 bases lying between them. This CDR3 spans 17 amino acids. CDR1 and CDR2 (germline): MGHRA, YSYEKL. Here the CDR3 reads CASSQVDLGGPADTQYF. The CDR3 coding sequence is TGCGCCAGCAGCCAAGTGGATCTGGGGGGCCCGGCAGATACGCAGTATTTT.

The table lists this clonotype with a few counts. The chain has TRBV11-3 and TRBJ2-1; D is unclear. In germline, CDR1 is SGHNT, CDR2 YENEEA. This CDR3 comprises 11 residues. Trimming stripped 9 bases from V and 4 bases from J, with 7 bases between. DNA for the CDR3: TGTGCCAGAGGCCATTACAATGAGCAGTTCTTC. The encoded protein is CARGHYNEQFF.

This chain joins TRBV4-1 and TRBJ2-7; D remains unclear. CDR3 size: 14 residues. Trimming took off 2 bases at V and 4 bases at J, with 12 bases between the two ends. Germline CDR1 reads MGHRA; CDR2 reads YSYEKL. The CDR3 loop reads CASSQQGIGYEQYF. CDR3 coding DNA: TGCGCCAGCAGCCAACAAGGTATTGGTTACGAGCAGTACTTC.

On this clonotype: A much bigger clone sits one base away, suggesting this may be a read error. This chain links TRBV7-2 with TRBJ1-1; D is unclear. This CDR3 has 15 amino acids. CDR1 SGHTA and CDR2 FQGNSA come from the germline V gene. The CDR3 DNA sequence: TGTGCCGGCAGCTTAGGTGAAAGAGGGAGGGCTGAAGCTTTCTTT. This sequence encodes CAGSLGERGRAEAFF.

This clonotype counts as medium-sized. The CDR3 region has the DNA TGCAGTGCGACGCAGGGGGTAAATCAGCCCCAGCATTTT. Amino acids: CSATQGVNQPQHF. V usage is TRBV20-1 and J usage is TRBJ1-5, with 7 nucleotides matching TRBD1. V dropped 6 bases and J dropped 4; count of bases not matched to a gene: 6. Germline CDR1 reads DFQATT; CDR2 reads SNEGSKA (reference sequence). The CDR3 runs to 13 residues.

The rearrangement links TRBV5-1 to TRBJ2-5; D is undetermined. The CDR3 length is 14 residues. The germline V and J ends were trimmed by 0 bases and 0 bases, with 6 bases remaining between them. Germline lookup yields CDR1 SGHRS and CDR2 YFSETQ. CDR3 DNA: TGCGCCAGCAGCTTGGCCTACAACCAAGAGACCCAGTACTTC. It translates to CASSLAYNQETQYF.

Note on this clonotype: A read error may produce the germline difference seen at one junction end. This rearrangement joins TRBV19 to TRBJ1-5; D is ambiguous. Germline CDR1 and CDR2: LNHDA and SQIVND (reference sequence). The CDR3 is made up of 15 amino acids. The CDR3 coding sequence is TGTGCCAGTAGTATAAACCCGGGTAGCTATCAGCCCCAGCATTTT. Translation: CASSINPGSYQPQHF. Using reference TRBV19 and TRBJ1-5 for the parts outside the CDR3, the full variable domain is DGGITQSPKYLFRKEGQNVTLSCEQNLNHDAMYWYRQDPGQGLRLIYYSQIVNDFQKGDIAEGYSVSREKKESFPLTVTSAQKNPTAFYLCASSINPGSYQPQHFGDGTRLSIL.